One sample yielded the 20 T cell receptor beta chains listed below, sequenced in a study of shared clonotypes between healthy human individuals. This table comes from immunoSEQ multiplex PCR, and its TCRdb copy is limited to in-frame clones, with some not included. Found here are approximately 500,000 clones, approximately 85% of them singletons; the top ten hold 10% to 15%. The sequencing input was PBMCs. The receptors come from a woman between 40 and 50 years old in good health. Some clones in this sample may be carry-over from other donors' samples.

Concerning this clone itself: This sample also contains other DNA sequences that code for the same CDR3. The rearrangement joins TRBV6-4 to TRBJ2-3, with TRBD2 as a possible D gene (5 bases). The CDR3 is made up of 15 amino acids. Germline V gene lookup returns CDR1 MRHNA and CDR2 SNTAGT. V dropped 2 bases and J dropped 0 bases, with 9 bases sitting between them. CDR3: CASSDVAGSTDTQYF. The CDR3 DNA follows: TGTGCCAGCAGTGACGTTGCGGGTAGCACAGATACGCAGTATTTT.

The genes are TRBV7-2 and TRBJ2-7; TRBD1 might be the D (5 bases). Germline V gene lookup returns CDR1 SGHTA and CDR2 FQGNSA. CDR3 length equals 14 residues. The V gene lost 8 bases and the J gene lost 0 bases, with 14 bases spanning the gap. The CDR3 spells CASLQAANSYEQYF. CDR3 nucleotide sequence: TGTGCCAGCCTACAGGCGGCAAACTCCTACGAGCAGTACTTC.

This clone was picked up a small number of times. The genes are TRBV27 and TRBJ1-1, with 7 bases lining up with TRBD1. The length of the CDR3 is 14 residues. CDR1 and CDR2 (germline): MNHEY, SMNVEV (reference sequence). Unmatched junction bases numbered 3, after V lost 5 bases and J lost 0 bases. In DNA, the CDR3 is TGTGCCAGCAGTAAACAGGGGTTGAACACTGAAGCTTTCTTT. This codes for CASSKQGLNTEAFF.

The CDR3 here is CSAAGTGYNEQFF. As DNA, the CDR3 is TGCAGCGCCGCCGGGACAGGTTACAATGAGCAGTTCTTC. V is TRBV29-1 and J is TRBJ2-1; TRBD1 matches 8 bases. CDR1 is SQVTM, CDR2 ANQGSEA, per germline. This CDR3 has 13 residues. The junction had 6 bases not matched to a gene; V was cut back by 7 bases and J by 4 bases.

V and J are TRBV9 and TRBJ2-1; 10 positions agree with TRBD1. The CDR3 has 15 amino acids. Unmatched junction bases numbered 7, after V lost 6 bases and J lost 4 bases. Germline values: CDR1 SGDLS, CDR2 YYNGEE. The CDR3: CASNKGDRGYNEQFF. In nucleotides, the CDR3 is TGTGCCAGCAATAAAGGGGACAGGGGTTACAATGAGCAGTTCTTC.

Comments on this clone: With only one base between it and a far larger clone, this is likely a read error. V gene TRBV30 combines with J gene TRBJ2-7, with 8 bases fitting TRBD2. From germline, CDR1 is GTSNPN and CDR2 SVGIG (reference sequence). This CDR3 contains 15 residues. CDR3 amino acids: CVWTPGTRPGSEQYF. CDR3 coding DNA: TGTGTCTGGACCCCCGGGACTAGGCCCGGTTCGGAGCAGTACTTC.

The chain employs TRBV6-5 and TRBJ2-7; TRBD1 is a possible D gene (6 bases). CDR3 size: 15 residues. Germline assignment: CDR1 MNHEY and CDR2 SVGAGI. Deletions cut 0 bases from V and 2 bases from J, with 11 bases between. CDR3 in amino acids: CASSYSGARPYEQYF. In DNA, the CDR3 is TGTGCCAGCAGTTACTCGGGGGCTAGACCCTACGAGCAGTACTTC.

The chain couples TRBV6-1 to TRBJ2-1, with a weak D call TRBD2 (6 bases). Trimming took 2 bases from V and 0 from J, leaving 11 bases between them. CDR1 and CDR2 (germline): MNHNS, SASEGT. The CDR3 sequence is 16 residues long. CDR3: CASSEFGGNSYNEQFF. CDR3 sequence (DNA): TGTGCCAGCAGTGAATTTGGCGGGAACTCCTACAATGAGCAGTTCTTC.

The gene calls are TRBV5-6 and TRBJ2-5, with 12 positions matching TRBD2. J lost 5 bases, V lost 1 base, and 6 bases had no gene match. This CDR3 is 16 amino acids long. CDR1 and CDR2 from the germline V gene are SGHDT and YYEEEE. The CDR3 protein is CASSLFPTSGSETQYF. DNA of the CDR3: TGTGCCAGCAGCTTGTTCCCGACTAGCGGGAGTGAGACCCAGTACTTC.

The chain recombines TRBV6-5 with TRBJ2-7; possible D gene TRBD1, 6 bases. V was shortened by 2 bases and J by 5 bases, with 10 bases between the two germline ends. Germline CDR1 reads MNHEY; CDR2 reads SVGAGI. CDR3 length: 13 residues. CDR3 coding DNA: TGTGCCAGCAGTTACAACAGGGCCAACGAGCAGTACTTC. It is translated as CASSYNRANEQYF.

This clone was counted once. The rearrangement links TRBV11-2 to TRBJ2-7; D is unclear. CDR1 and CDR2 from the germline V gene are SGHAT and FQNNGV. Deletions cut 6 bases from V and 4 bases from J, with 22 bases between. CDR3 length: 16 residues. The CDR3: CASRTLGSGKRYEQYF. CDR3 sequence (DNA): TGTGCCAGCAGAACATTGGGGTCGGGTAAGCGATACGAGCAGTACTTC.

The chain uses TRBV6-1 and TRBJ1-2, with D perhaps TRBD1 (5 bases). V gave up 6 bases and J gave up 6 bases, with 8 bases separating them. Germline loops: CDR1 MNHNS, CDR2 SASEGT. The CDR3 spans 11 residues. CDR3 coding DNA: TGTGCCAGCAGGATAGGGGATGGCTACACCTTC. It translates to CASRIGDGYTF.

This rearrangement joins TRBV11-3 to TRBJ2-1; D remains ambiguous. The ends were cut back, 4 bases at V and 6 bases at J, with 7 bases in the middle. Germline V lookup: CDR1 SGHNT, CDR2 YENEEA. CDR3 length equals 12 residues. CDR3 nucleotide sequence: TGTGCCAGCAGCTCGGCCAGCAATGAGCAGTTCTTC. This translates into CASSSASNEQFF.

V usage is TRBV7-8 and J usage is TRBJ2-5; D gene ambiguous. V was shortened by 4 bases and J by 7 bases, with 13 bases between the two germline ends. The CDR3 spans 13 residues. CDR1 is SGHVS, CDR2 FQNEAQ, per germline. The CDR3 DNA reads TGTGCCAGCAGCTCTGGACGGATGGGGACCCAGTACTTC. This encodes CASSSGRMGTQYF.

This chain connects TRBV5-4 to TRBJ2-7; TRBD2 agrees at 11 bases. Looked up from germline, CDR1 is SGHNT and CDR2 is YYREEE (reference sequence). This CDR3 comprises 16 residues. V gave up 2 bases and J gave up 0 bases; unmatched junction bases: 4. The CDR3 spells CASSFGLAGRSYEQYF. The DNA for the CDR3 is TGTGCCAGCAGCTTCGGACTAGCGGGCCGCTCCTACGAGCAGTACTTC.

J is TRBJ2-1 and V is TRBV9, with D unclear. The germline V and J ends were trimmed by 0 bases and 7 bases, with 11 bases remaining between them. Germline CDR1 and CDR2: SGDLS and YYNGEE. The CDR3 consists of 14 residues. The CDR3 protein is CASSVVIPGNEQFF. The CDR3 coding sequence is TGTGCCAGCAGCGTAGTTATTCCGGGTAATGAGCAGTTCTTC.

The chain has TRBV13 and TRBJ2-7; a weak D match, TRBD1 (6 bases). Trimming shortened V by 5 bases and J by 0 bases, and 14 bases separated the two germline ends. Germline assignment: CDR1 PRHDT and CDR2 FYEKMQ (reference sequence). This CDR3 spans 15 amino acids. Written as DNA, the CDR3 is TGTGCCAGCAGCAAGGGACATCTGAGCTCCTACGAGCAGTACTTC. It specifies CASSKGHLSSYEQYF.

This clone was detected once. DNA for the CDR3: TGTGCCAGCAGTTCTCCGGGGCCGGGAGGTGAGACCCAGTACTTC. It encodes CASSSPGPGGETQYF. V and J are TRBV6-5 and TRBJ2-5, with 7 nucleotides matching TRBD2. Germline trimming cut 4 bases from V and 5 bases from J; bases unmatched to any gene: 10. The CDR3 extends over 15 amino acids. CDR1 and CDR2 from the germline V gene are MNHEY and SVGAGI.

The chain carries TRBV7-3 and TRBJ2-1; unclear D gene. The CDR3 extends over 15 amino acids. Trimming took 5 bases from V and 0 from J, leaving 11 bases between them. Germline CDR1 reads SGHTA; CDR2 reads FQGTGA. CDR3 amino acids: CASSPAARSYNEQFF. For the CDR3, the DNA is TGTGCCAGCAGCCCCGCCGCCCGCTCCTACAATGAGCAGTTCTTC. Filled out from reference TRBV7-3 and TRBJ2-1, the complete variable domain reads GAGVSQTPSNKVTEKGKYVELRCDPISGHTALYWYRQSLGQGPEFLIYFQGTGAADDSGLPNDRFFAVRPEGSVSTLKIQRTERGDSAVYLCASSPAARSYNEQFFGPGTRLTVL.

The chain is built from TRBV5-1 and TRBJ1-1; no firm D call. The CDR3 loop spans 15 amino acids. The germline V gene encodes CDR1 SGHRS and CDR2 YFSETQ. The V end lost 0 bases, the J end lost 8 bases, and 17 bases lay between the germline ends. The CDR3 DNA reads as TGCGCCAGCAGCTTGGCCGGCTCGCACTCCCGAGAAGCTTTCTTT. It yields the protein CASSLAGSHSREAFF.